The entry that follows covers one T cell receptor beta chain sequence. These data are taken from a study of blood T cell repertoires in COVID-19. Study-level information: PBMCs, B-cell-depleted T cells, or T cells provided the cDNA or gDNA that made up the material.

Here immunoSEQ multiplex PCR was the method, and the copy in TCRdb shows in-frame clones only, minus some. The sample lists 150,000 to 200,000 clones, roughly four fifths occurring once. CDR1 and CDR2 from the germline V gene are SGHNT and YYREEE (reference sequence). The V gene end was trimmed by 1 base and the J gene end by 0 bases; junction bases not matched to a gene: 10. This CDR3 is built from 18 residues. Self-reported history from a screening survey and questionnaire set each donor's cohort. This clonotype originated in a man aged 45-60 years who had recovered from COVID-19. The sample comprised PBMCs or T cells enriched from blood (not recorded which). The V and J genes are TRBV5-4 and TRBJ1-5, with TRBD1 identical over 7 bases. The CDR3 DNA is TGTGCCAGCAGCTTGTTCCGGGGACAGTTGTATAGCAATCAGCCCCAGCATTTT. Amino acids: CASSLFRGQLYSNQPQHF.